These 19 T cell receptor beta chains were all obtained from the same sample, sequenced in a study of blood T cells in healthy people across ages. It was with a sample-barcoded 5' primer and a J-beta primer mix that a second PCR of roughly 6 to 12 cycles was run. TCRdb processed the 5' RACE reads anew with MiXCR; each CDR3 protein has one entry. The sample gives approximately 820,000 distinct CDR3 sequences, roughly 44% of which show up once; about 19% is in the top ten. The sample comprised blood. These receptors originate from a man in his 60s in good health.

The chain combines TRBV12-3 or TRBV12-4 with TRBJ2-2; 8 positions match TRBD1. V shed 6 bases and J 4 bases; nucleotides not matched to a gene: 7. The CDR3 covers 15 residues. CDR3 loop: CASSPDRGGTGELFF. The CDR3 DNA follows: TGTGCCAGCAGCCCCGACAGGGGTGGCACCGGGGAGCTGTTTTTT.

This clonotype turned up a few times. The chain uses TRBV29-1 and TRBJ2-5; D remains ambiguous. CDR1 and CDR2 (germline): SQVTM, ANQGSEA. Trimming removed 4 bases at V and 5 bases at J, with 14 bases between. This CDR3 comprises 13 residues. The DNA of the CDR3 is TGCAGCGTTGCCCTGTTGCGAGCGGAGACCCAGTACTTC. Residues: CSVALLRAETQYF.

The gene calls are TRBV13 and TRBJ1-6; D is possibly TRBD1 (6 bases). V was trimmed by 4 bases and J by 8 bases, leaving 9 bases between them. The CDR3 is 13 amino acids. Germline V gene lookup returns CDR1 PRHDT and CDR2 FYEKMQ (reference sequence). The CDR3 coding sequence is TGTGCCAGCAGCTCGGACAGAGATTCACCCCTCCACTTT. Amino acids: CASSSDRDSPLHF. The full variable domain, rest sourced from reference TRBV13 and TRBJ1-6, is AAGVIQSPRHLIKEKRETATLKCYPIPRHDTVYWYQQGPGQDPQFLISFYEKMQSDKGSIPDRFSAQQFSDYHSELNMSSLELGDSALYFCASSSDRDSPLHFGNGTRLTVT.

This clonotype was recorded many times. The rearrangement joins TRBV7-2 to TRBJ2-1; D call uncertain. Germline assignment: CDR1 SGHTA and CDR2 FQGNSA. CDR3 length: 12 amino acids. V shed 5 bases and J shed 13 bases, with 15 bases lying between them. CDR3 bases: TGTGCCAGCAGCCCCAGAACCCTATTCCAGTTCTTC. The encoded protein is CASSPRTLFQFF.

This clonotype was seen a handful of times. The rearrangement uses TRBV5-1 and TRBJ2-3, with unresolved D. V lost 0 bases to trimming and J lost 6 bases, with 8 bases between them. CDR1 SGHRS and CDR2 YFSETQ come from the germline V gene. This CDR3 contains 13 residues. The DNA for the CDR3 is TGCGCCAGCAGCTTGGCCGAGGTTGATACGCAGTATTTT. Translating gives CASSLAEVDTQYF.

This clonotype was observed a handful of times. CDR3 residues: CSVGTDLNSPLHF. As DNA, the CDR3 is TGCAGCGTTGGGACGGACCTTAATTCACCCCTCCACTTT. V and J are TRBV29-1 and TRBJ1-6; D unclear. The V end lost 4 bases, the J end lost 6 bases, and 10 bases lay between the germline ends. Germline V gene data show CDR1 as SQVTM and CDR2 as ANQGSEA. The length of the CDR3 is 13 residues.

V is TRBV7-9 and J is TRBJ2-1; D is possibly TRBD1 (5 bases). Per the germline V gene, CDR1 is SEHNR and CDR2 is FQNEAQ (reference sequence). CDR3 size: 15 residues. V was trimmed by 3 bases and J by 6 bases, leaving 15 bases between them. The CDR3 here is CASSFPGPSTNEQFF. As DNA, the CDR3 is TGTGCCAGCAGCTTTCCAGGGCCATCTACCAATGAGCAGTTCTTC.

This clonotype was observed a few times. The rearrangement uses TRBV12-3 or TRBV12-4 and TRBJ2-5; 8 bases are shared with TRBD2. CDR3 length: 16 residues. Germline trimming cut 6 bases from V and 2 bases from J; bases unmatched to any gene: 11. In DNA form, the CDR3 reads TGTGCCAGCAGCTACGCCCGGGCGGGGGGACAAGAGACCCAGTACTTC. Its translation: CASSYARAGGQETQYF.

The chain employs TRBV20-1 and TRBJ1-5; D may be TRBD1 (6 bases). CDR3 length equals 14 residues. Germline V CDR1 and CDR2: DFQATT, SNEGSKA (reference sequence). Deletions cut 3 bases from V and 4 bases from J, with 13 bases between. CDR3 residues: CSASSNQGNQPQHF. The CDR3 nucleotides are TGCAGTGCTAGTTCAAATCAGGGGAATCAGCCCCAGCATTTT.

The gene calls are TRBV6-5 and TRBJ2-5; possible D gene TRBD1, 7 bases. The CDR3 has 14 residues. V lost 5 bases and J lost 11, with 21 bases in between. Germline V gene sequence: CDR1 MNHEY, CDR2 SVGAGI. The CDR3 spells CASSPGTAWGEQYF. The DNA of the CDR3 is TGTGCCAGCAGTCCGGGGACAGCCTGGGGGGAGCAGTACTTC.

The CDR3 loop reads CASSQDAQGWVTEAFF. The CDR3 DNA reads as TGCGCCAGCAGCCAAGACGCCCAGGGTTGGGTTACTGAAGCTTTCTTT. The chain employs TRBV4-1 and TRBJ1-1; possible D gene TRBD1, 5 bases. Looked up from germline, CDR1 is MGHRA and CDR2 is YSYEKL. The CDR3 runs to 16 residues. The V and J ends lost 0 bases and 5 bases respectively, with 16 bases between them.

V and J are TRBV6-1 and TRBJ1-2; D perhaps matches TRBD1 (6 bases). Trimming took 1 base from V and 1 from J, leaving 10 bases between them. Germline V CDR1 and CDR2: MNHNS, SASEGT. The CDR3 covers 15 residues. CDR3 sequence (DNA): TGTGCCAGCAGTGAAGTAGGGGGGGGTAACTATGGCTACACCTTC. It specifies CASSEVGGGNYGYTF.

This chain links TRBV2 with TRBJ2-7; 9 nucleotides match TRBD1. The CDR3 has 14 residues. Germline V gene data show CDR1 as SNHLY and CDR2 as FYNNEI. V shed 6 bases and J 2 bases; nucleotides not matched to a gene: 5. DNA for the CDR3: TGTGCCAGCAGGGGGACAGGGAATCCCTACGAGCAGTACTTC. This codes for CASRGTGNPYEQYF.

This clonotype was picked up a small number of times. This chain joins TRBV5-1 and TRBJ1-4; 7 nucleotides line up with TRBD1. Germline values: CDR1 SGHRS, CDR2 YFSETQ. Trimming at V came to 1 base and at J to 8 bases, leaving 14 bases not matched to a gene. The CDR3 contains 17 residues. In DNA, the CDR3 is TGCGCCAGCAGCTTGACCTCGGTCGACAGGGTGGGGGAAAAACTGTTTTTT. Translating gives CASSLTSVDRVGEKLFF.

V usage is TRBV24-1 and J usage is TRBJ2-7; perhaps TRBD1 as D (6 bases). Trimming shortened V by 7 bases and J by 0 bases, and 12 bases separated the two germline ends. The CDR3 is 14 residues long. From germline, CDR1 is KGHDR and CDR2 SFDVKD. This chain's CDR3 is CATSGQRSSYEQYF. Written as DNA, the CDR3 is TGTGCCACCAGCGGACAGAGAAGCTCCTACGAGCAGTACTTC.

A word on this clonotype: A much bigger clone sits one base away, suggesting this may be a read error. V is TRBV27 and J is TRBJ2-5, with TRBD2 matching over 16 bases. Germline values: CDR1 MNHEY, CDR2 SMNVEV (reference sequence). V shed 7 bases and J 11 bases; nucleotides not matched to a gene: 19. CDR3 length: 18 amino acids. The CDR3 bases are TGTGCCAGCACCTCAGGGACTAGCGGGGGGGCCGGGTACAATGAGCAGTACTTC. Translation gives CASTSGTSGGAGYNEQYF.

In DNA form, the CDR3 reads TGTGCCAGCAAACCTCGGGGGGCCACCTCGGATACGCAGTATTTT. This codes for CASKPRGATSDTQYF. This chain uses TRBV12-3 or TRBV12-4 with TRBJ2-3; the D gene is possibly TRBD2 (7 bases). The V end was cut by 7 bases, the J end by 6 bases, with 20 bases between. The CDR3 loop spans 15 amino acids.

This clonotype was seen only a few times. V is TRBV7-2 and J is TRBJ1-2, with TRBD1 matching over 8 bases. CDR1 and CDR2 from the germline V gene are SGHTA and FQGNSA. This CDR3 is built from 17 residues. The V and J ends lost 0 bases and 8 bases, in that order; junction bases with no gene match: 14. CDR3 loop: CASSLAASSTGGRGYTF. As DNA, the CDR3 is TGTGCCAGCAGCTTAGCCGCATCTTCAACAGGGGGACGCGGCTACACCTTC.

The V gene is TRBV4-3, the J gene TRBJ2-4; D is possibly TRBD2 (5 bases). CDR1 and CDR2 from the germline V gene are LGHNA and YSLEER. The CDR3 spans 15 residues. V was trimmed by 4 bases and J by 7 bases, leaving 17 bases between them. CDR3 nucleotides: TGCGCCAGCAGCCGAGAAGCACTAGACGTTAACATTCAGTACTTC. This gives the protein CASSREALDVNIQYF.